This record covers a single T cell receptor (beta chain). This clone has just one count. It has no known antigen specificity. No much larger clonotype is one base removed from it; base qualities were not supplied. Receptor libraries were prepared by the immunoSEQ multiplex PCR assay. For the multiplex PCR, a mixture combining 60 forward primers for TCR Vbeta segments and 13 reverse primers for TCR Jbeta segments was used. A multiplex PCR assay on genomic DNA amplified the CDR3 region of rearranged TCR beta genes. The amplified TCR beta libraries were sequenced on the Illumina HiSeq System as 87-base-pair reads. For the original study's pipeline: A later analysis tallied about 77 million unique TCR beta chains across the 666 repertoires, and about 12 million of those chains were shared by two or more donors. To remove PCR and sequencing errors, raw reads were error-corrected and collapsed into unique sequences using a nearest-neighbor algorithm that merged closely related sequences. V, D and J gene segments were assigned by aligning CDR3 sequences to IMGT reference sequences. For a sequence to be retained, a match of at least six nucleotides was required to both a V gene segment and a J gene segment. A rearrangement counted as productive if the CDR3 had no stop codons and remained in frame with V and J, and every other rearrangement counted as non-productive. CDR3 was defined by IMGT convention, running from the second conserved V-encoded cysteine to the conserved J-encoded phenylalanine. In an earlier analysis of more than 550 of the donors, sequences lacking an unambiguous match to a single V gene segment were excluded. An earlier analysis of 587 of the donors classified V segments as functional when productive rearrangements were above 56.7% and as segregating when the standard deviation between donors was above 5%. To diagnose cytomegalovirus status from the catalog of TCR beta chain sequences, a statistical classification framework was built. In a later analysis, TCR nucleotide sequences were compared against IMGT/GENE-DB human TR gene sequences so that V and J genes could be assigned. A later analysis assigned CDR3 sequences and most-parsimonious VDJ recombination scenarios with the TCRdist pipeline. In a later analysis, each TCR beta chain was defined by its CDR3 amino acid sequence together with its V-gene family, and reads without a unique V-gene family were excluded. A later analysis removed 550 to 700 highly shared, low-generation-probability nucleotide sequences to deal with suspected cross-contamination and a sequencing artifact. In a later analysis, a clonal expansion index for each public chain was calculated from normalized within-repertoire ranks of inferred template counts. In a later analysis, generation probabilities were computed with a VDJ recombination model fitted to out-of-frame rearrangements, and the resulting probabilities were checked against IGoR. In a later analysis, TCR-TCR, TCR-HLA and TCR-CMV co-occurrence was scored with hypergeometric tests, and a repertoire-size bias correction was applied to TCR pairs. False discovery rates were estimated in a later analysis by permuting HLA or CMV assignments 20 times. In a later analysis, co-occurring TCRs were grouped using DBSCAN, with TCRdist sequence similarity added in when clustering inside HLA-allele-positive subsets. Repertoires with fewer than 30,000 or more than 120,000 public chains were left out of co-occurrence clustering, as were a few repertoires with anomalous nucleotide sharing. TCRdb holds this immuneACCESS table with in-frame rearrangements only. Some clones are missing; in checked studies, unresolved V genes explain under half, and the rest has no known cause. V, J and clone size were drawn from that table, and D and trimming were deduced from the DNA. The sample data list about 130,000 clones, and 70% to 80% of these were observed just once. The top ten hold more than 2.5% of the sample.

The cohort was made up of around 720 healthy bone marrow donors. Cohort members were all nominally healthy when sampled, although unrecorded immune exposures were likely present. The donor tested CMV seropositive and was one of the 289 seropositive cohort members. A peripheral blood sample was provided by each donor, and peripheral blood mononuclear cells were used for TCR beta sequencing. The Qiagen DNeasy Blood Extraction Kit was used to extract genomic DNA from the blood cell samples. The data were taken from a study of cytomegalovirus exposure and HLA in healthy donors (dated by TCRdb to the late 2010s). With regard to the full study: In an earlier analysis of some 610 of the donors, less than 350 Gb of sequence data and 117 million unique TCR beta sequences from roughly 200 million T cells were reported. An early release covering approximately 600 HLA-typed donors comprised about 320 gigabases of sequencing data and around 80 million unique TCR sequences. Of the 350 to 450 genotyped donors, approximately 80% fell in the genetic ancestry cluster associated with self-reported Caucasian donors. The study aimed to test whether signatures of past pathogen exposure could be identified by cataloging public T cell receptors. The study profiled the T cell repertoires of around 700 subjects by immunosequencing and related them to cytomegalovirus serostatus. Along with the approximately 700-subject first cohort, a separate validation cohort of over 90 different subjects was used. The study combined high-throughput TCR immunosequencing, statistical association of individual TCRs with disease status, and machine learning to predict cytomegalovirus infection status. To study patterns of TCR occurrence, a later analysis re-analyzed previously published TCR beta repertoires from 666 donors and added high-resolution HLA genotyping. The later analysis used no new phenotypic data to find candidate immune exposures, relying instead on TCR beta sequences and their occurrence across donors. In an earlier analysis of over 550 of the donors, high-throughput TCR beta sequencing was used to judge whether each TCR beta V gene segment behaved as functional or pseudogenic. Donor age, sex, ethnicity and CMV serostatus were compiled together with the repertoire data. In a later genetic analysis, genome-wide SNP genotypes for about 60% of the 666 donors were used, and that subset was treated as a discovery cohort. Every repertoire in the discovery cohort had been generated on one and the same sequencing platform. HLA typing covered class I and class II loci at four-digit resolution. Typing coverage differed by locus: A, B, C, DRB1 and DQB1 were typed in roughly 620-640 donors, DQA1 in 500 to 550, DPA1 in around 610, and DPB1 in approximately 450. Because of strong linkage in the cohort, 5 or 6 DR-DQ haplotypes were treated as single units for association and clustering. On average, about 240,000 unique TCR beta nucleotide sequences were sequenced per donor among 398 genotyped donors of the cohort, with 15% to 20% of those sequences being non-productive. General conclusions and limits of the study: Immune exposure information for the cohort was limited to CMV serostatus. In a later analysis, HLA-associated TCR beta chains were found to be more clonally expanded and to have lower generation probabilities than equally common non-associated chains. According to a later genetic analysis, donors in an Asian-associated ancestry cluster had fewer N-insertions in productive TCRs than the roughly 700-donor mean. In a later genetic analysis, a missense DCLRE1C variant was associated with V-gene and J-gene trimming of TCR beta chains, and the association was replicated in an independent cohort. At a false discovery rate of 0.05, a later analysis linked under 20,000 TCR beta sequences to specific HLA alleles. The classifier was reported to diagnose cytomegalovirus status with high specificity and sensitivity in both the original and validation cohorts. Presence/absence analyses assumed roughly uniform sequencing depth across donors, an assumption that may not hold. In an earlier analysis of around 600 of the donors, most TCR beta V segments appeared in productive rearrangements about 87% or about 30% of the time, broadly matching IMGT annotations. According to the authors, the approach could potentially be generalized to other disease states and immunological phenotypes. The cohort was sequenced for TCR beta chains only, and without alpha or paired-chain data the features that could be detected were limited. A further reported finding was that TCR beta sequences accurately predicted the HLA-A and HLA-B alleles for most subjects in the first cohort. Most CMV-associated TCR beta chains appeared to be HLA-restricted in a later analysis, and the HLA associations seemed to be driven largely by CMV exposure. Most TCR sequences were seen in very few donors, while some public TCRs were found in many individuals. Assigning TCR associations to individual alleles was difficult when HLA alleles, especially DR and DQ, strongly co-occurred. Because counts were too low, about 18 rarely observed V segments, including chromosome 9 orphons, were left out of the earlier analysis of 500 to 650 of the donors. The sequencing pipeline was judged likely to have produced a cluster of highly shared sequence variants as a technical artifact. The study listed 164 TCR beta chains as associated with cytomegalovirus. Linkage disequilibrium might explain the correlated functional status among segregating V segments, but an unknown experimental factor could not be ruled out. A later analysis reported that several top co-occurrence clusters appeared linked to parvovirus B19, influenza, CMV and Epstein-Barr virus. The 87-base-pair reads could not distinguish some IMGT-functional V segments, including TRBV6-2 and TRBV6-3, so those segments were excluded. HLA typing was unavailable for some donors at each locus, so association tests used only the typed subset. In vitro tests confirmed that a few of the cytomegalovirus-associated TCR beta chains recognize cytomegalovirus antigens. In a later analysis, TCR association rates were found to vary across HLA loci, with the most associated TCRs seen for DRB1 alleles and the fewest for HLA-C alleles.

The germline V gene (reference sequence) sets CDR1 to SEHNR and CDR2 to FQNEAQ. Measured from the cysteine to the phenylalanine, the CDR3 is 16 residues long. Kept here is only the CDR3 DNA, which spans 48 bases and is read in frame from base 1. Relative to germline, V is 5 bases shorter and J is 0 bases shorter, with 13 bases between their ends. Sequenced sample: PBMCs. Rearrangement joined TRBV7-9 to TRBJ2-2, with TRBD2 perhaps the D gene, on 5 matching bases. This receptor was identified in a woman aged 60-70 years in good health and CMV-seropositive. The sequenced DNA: TGTGCCAGCAGCCCGGGCCCGGGGACGAACACCGGGGAGCTGTTTTTT. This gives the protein CASSPGPGTNTGELFF.